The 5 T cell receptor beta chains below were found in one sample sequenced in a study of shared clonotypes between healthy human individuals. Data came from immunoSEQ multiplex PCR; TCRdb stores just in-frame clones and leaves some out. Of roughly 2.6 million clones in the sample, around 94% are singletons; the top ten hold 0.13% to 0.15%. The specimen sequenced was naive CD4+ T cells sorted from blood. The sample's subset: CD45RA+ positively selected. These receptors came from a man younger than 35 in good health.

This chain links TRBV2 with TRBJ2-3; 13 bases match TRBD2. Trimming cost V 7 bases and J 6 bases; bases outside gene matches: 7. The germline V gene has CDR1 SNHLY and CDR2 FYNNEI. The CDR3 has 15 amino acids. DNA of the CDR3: TGTGCCAGCACCGGGGGACTAGCGGGATCGGATACGCAGTATTTT. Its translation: CASTGGLAGSDTQYF.

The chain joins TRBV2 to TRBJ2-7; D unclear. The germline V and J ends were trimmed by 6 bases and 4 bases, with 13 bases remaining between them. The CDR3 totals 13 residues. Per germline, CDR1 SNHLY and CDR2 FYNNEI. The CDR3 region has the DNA TGTGCCAGCAGCCCCCCCCTCTCTTACGAGCAGTACTTC. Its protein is CASSPPLSYEQYF.

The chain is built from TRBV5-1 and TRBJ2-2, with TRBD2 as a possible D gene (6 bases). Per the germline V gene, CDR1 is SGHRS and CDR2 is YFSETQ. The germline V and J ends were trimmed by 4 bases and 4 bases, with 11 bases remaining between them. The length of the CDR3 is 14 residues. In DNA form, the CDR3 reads TGCGCCAGCAGCGAGGCGGGGCCCACCGGGGAGCTGTTTTTT. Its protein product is CASSEAGPTGELFF.

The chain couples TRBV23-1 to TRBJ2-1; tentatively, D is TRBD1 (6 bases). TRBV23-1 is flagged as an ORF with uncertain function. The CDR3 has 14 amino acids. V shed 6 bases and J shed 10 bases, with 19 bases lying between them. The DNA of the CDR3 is TGCGCCAGCAGACAGACAGGTTTAACGGGGGAGCAGTTCTTC. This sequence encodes CASRQTGLTGEQFF.

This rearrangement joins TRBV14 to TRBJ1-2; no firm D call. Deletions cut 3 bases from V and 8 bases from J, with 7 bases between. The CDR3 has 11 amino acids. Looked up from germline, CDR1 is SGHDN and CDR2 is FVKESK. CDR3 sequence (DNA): TGTGCCAGCAGCCAGGGCAGAGGCTACACCTTC. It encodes CASSQGRGYTF.